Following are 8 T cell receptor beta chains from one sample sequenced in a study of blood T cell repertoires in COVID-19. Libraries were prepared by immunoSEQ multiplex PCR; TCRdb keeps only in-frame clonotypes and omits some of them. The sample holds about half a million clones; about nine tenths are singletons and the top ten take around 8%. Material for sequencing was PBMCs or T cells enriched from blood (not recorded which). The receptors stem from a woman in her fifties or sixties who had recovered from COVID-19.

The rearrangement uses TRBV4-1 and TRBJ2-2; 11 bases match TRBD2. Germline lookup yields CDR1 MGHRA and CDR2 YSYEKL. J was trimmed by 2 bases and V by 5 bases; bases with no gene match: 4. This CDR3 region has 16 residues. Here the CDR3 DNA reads TGCGCCAGCAGCGTACTAGCGGGGGTCAACACCGGGGAGCTGTTTTTT. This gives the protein CASSVLAGVNTGELFF.

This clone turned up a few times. CDR3 region: CASSLERYEGNTEAFF. The CDR3 bases are TGTGCCAGCAGCTTGGAAAGATATGAGGGGAACACTGAAGCTTTCTTT. The rearrangement uses TRBV5-6 and TRBJ1-1; D remains ambiguous. The CDR3 sequence is 16 residues long. V was clipped by 0 bases and J by 1 base, with 13 bases between them. Germline CDR1 is SGHDT and CDR2 is YYEEEE.

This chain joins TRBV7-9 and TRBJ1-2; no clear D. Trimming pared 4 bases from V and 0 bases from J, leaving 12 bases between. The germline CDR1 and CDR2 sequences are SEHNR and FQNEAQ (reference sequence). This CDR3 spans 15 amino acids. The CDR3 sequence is CASSSLEDTNYGYTF. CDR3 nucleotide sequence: TGTGCCAGCAGCTCGTTAGAGGATACTAACTATGGCTACACCTTC.

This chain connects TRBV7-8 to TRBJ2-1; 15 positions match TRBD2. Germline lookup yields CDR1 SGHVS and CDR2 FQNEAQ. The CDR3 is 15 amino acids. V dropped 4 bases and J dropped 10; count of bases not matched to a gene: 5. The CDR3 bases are TGTGCCAGCAGCTGGACTAGCGGGGGGGCACGAGAGCAGTTCTTC. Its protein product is CASSWTSGGAREQFF.

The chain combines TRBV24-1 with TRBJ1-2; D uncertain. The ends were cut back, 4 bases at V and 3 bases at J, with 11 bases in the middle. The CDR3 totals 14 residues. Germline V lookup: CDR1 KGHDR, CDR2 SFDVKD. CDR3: CATSDPPDYYGYTF. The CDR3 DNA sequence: TGTGCCACCAGTGACCCGCCGGACTACTATGGCTACACCTTC.

The CDR3 coding sequence is TGCACCAGCAGCCAGATTGCCCAGGACACCAGCTCCTACGAGCAGTACGTC. Amino acid sequence: CTSSQIAQDTSSYEQYV. The V gene is TRBV1, the J gene TRBJ2-7; the listed D gene, TRBD1, was not tested against the DNA. TRBV1 is a listed pseudogene. CDR3 length: 17 residues.

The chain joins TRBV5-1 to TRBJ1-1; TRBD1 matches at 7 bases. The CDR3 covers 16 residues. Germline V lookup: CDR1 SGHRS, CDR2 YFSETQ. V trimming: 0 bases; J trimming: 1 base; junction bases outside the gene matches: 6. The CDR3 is CASSLGTGRQNTEAFF. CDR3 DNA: TGCGCCAGCAGCTTGGGGACAGGAAGGCAGAACACTGAAGCTTTCTTT.

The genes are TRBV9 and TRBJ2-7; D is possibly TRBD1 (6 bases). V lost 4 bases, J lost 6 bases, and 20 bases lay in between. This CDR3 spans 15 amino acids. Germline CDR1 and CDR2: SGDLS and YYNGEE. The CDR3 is CASSSRTVFGVEQYF. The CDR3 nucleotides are TGTGCCAGCAGCTCAAGGACAGTATTTGGAGTCGAGCAGTACTTC.